This T cell receptor (beta chain) was found in a study of T-cell memory formation after mild COVID-19. Study-wide context: Largely donor-specific sequence clusters came from two donors.

TCRdb re-called the 5' RACE reads through MiXCR, storing one row per CDR3 protein. Altogether roughly 110,000 distinct CDR3 sequences are present, 22% being singletons, with the ten largest covering about 42%. The CDR3 runs 15 residues. Between the trimmed V and J ends, which lost 2 bases and 0 bases, there was a span of 9 bases. Germline CDR1 is LGHNA and CDR2 is YSLEER. Study-wide results and limits: Pre-infection memory held some responding clones, suggesting pre-existing cross-reactive T cells responded. Clones that contracted clustered mainly in CM and EM if CD4+ and in EMRA if CD8+. Later expanders leaned CD4+, whereas clones that contracted between day 15 and 85 were balanced CD4/CD8.

Comments on this clonotype: The target antigen is unknown.

The specimen sequenced was PBMCs or a T cell subset sorted from them (not recorded which). The TCR was taken from a man in his late teens or twenties who had mild COVID-19 (a few samples of this study predate the infection). Cell type and time point are not known. V is TRBV4-3 and J is TRBJ2-3; D is possibly TRBD1 (6 bases). CDR3 nucleotides: TGCGCCAGCAGCCAACTCGGACAGAGCACAGATACGCAGTATTTT. Translated: CASSQLGQSTDTQYF.